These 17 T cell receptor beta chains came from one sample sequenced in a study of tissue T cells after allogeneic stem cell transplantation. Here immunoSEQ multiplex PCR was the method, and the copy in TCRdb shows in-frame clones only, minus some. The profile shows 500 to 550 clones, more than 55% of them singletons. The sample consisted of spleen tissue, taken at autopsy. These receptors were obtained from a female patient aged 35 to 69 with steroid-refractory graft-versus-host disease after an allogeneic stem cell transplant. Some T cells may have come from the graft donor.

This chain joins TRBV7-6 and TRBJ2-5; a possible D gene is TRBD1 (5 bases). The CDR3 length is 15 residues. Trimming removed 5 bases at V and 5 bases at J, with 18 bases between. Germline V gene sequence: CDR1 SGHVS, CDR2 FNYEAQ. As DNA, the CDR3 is TGTGCCAGCAGCCCGAGACAGACAATCTTGGAGACCCAGTACTTC. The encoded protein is CASSPRQTILETQYF.

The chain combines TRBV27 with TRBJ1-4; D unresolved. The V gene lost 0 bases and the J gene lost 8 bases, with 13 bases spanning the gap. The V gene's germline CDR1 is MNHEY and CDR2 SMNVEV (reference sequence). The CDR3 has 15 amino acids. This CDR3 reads CASSLSGQVYEKLFF. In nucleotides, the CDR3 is TGTGCCAGCAGTTTATCCGGTCAAGTTTACGAAAAACTGTTTTTT.

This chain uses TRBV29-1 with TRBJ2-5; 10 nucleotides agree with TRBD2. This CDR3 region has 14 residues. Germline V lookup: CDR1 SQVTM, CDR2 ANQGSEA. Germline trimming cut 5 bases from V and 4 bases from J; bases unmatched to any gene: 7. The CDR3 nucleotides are TGCAGCGTTAGTTCTAGCGGGAGTGGAGAGACCCAGTACTTC. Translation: CSVSSSGSGETQYF. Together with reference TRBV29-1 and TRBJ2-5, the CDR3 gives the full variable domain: SAVISQKPSRDICQRGTSLTIQCQVDSQVTMMFWYRQQPGQSLTLIATANQGSEATYESGFVIDKFPISRPNLTFSTLTVSNMSPEDSSIYLCSVSSSGSGETQYFGPGTRLLVL.

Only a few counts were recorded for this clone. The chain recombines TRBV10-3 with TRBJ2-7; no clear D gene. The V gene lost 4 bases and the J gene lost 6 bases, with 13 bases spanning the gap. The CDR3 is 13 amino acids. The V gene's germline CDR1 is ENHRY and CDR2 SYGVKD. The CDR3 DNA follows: TGTGCCATCAGTGGGACCGGGCCACGCGAGCAGTACTTC. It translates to CAISGTGPREQYF.

The CDR3: CASKSGGEGNQPQHF. The CDR3 bases are TGTGCCAGCAAGTCGGGAGGGGAGGGCAATCAGCCCCAGCATTTT. This sequence joins TRBV28 and TRBJ1-5; possibly TRBD1 for D (5 bases). CDR1 is MDHEN, CDR2 SYDVKM, per germline. V lost 7 bases and J 2 bases, leaving 15 bases between the germline ends. The CDR3 is 15 amino acids. Full variable domain (missing parts from reference TRBV28 and TRBJ1-5): DVKVTQSSRYLVKRTGEKVFLECVQDMDHENMFWYRQDPGLGLRLIYFSYDVKMKEKGDIPEGYSVSREKKERFSLILESASTNQTSMYLCASKSGGEGNQPQHFGDGTRLSIL.

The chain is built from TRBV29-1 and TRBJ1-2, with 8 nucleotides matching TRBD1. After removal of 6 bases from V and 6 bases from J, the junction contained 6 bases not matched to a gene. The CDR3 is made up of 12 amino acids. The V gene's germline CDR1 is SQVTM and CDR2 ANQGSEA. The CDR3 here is CSVRTGSNGYTF. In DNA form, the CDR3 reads TGCAGCGTCCGGACAGGGTCCAATGGCTACACCTTC.

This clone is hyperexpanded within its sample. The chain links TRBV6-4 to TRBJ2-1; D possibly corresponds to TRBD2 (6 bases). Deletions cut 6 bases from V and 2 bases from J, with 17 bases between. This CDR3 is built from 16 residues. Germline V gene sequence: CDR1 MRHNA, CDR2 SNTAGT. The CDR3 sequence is CASSPGRRETYNEQFF. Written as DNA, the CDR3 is TGTGCCAGCAGCCCGGGGCGGCGGGAAACCTACAATGAGCAGTTCTTC.

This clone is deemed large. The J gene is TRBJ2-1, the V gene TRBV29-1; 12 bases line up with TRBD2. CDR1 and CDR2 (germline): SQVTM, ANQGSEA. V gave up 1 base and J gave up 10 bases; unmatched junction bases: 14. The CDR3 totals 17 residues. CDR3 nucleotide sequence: TGCAGCGTTGAAGCCGACTACGCTAGCGGGAGGGCCTGGGAGCAGTTCTTC. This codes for CSVEADYASGRAWEQFF.

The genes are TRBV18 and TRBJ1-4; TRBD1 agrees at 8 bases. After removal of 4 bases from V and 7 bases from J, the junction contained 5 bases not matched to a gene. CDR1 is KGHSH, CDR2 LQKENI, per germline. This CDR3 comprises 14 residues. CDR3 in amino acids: CASSQGQVVEKLFF. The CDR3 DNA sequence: TGTGCCAGCTCACAGGGACAGGTGGTTGAAAAACTGTTTTTT.

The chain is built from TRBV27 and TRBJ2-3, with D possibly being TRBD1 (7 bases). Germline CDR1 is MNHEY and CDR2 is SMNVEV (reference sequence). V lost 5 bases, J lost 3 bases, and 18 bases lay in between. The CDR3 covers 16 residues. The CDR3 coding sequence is TGTGCCAGCAGTCCCCGGCAGGGGGGTCTGACAGATACGCAGTATTTT. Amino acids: CASSPRQGGLTDTQYF.

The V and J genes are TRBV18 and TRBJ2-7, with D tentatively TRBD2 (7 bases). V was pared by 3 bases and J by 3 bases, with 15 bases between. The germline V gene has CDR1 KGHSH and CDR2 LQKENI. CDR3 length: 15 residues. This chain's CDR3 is CASSPGGQGLYEQYF. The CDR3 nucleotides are TGTGCCAGCTCACCGGGGGGGCAGGGGCTCTACGAGCAGTACTTC.

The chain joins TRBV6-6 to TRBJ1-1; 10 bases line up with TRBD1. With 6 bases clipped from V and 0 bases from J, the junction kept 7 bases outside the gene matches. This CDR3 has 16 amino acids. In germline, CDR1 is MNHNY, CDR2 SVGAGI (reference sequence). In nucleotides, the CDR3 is TGTGCCAGCAGCCGGGACAGGGGTCTTCTGAACACTGAAGCTTTCTTT. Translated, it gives CASSRDRGLLNTEAFF.

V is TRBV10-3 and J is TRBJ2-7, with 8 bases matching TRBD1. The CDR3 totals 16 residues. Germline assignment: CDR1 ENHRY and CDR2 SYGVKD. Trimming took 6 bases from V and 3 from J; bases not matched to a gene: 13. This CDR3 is CAIRSGTGRINYEQYF. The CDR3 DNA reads TGTGCCATCAGATCCGGGACAGGACGAATAAACTACGAGCAGTACTTC.

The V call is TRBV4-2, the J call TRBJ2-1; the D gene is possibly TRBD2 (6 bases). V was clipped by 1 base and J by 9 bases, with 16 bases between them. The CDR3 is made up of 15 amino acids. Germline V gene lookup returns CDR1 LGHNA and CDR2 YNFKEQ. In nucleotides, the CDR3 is TGTGCCAGCAGCCAAGTGCGACTAGGATACGGTGAGCAGTTCTTC. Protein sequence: CASSQVRLGYGEQFF.

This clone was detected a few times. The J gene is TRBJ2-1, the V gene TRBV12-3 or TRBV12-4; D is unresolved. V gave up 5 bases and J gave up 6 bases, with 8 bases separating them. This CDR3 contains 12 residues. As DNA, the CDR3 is TGTGCCAGCAGTGCCGATACCAATGAGCAGTTCTTC. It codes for CASSADTNEQFF.

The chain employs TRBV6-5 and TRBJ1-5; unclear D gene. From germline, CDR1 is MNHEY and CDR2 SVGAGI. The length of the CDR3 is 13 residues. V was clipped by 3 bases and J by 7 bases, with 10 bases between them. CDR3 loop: CASSYGNEQPQHF. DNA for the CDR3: TGTGCCAGCAGTTATGGGAACGAACAGCCCCAGCATTTT.

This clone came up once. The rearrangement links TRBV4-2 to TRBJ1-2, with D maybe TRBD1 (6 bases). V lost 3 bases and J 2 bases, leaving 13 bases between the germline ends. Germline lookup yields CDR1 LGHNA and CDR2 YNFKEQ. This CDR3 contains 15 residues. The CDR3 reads CASSQSGATNYGYTF. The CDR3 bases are TGTGCCAGCAGCCAGTCAGGGGCGACGAACTATGGCTACACCTTC.